This is a list of T cell receptor beta chains from one sample in a study of OX40 agonist ivuxolimab in advanced cancers. Sequencing used immunoSEQ multiplex PCR; TCRdb keeps in-frame clones, though not all of them. The table includes around 40,000 clones, around 85% detected once. This specimen was CD4+ or CD8+ T cells sorted from blood, taken in a trial of the OX40 agonist ivuxolimab. These receptors were taken from an adult with an advanced solid tumor such as melanoma, head and neck, liver or kidney cancer. Each CDR3 is given with its conserved first and last residue. A D gene is named only where the DNA matches it firmly. Size is stated for part of the rows, as once, few or many counts, or as a class when the clone is expanded.

j_gene	len	abundance	d_gene	v_gene	CDR3nt	CDR3aa
TRBJ2-1	14	.	TRBD2	TRBV29-1	TGCAGCGCTGCCGGGACTAGCATTTACAATGAGCAGTTCTTC	CSAAGTSIYNEQFF
TRBJ2-7	11	once	.	TRBV30	TGTGCCTGGAGTGAGTTGGAAGCCCAGTACTTC	CAWSELEAQYF
TRBJ2-7	13	.	.	TRBV28	TGTGCCAGCGAGGGGGAGGGACTCTACGAGCAGTACTTC	CASEGEGLYEQYF
TRBJ2-3	17	.	TRBD2	TRBV19	TGTGCCAGTGCGAAGGGGGGACTAGCGGGAGTCAGAGATACGCAGTATTTT	CASAKGGLAGVRDTQYF
TRBJ2-5	15	.	TRBD2	TRBV7-6	TGTGCCAGCAGCTTAGCGACGGGGGGGTGGGAGACCCAGTACTTC	CASSLATGGWETQYF
TRBJ2-7	15	.	.	TRBV18	TGTGCCAGCTCACAAAGCTACACCTCCACCTACGAGCAGTACTTC	CASSQSYTSTYEQYF
TRBJ2-3	14	.	TRBD2	TRBV6-1	TGTGCCAGCAGCGAGGGCGGGAGGGGGAATACGCAGTATTTT	CASSEGGRGNTQYF
TRBJ2-3	13	.	.	TRBV2	TGTGCCAGCAGTGAATGGTCCCCCGATACGCAGTATTTT	CASSEWSPDTQYF
TRBJ2-2	14	.	TRBD2	TRBV5-1	TGCGCCAGCAGCTGGACTAGTGAAACCGGGGAGCTGTTTTTT	CASSWTSETGELFF
TRBJ2-1	13	.	.	TRBV7-2	TGTGCCAGCAGCCCCGGAGGGGCCCTTGAGCAGTTCTTC	CASSPGGALEQFF
TRBJ1-1	12	.	.	TRBV6-6	TGTGCCAGCAGCTATCGGACAAATGAAGCTTTCTTT	CASSYRTNEAFF
TRBJ1-6	11	.	.	TRBV6-1	TGTGCCAGCAGTGAAGATTCACCCCTCCACTTT	CASSEDSPLHF
TRBJ2-7	15	.	.	TRBV30	TGTGCCTGGAGTGTATCCCACGGGAGCTCCTACGAGCAGTACTTC	CAWSVSHGSSYEQYF
TRBJ2-3	15	.	.	TRBV6-6	TGTGCCAGCAGTTATTCCGATGTTGGGACAGATACGCAGTATTTT	CASSYSDVGTDTQYF
TRBJ2-6	15	once	.	TRBV28	TGTGCCAGCAGATCGACCGGTCCTGGGGCCAACGTCCTGACTTTC	CASRSTGPGANVLTF
TRBJ2-1	17	.	TRBD2	TRBV28	TGTGCCAGCAGTTCGACTAGCGGGAGGGGGCCTTACAATGAGCAGTTCTTC	CASSSTSGRGPYNEQFF
TRBJ1-4	13	few	.	TRBV10-3	TGTGCCATCAGTGAACAGGACAGCCAAAAACTGTTTTTT	CAISEQDSQKLFF
TRBJ1-1	16	.	.	TRBV5-8	TGTGCCAGCAGCTTGCTGCAGGGGATGGTATCCACTGAAGCTTTCTTT	CASSLLQGMVSTEAFF
TRBJ1-6	14	.	TRBD1	TRBV13	TGTGCCAGCAGCCTTGACAGGGCCCTAGCAACCCTCCACTTT	CASSLDRALATLHF
TRBJ1-1	14	.	.	TRBV7-2	TGTGCCAGCAGCTTAGGACAAATGAACACTGAAGCTTTCTTT	CASSLGQMNTEAFF
TRBJ1-2	11	.	.	TRBV20-1	TGCAGTGCTCCCCATAACTATGGCTACACCTTC	CSAPHNYGYTF
TRBJ2-3	16	once	.	TRBV7-3	TGTGCCAGCAGCTTCTCCACGGCGGGGAGGACAGATACGCAGTATTTT	CASSFSTAGRTDTQYF